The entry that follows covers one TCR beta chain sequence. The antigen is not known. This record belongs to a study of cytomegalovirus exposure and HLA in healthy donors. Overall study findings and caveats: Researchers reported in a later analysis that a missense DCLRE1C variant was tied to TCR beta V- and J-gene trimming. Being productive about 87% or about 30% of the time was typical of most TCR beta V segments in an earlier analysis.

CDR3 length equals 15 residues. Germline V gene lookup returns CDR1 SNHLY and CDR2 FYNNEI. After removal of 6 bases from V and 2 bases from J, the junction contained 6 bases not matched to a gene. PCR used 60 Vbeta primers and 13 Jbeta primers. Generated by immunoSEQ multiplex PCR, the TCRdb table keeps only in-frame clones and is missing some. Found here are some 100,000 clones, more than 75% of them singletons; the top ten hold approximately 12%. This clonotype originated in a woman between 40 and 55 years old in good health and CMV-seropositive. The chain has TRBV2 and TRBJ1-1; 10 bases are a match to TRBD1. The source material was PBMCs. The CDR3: CASSAGQGVNTEAFF. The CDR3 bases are TGTGCCAGCAGCGCCGGACAGGGGGTCAACACTGAAGCTTTCTTT.